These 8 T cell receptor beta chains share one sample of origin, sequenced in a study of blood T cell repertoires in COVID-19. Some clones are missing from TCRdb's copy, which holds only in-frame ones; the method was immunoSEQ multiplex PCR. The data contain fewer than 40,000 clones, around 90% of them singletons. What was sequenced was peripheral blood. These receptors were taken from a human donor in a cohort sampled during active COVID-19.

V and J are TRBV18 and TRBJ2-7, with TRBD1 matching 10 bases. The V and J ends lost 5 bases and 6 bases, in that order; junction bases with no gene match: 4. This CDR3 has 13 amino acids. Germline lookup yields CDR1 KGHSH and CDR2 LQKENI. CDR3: CASSATGGSEQYF. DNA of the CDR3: TGTGCCAGCTCAGCGACAGGGGGCTCCGAGCAGTACTTC.

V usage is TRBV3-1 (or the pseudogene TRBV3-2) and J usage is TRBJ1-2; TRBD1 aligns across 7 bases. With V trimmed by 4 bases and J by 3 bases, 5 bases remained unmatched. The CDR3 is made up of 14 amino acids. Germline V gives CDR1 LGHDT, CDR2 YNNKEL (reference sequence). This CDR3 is CASSLQGVDYGYTF. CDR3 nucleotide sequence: TGTGCCAGCAGCCTTCAGGGGGTGGACTATGGCTACACCTTC.

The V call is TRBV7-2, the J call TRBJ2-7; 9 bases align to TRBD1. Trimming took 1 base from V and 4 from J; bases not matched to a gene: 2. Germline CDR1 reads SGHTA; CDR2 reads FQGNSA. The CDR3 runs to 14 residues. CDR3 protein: CASSLEQGAYEQYF. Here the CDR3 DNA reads TGTGCCAGCAGCTTAGAACAGGGGGCGTACGAGCAGTACTTC. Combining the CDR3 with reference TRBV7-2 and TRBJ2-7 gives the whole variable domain GAGVSQSPSNKVTEKGKDVELRCDPISGHTALYWYRQSLGQGLEFLIYFQGNSAPDKSGLPSDRFSAERTGGSVSTLTIQRTQQEDSAVYLCASSLEQGAYEQYFGPGTRLTVT.

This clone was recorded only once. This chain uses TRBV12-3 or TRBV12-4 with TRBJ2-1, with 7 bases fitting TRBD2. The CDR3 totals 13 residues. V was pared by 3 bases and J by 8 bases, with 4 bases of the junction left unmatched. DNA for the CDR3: TGTGCCAGCAGTTTTTGGGGGGGTGATGAGCAGTTCTTC. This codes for CASSFWGGDEQFF.

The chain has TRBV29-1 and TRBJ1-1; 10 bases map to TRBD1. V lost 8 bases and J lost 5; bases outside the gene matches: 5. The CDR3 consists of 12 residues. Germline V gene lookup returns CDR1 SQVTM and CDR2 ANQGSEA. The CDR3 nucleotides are TGCAGCTCCCGACAGGGGGCGACTGAAGCTTTCTTT. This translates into CSSRQGATEAFF.

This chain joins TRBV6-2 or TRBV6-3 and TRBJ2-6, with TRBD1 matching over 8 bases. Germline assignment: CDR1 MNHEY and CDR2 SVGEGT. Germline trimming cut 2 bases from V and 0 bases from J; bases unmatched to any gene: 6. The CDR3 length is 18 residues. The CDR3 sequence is CASSYPQGASSGANVLTF. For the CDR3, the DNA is TGTGCCAGCAGTTACCCGCAGGGGGCCTCCTCTGGGGCCAACGTCCTGACTTTC.

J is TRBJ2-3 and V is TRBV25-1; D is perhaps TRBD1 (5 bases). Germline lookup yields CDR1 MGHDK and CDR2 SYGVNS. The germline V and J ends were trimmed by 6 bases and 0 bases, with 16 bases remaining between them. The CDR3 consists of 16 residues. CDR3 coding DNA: TGTGCCAGCAGCCACGCCTGGGGCCGTAGCACAGATACGCAGTATTTT. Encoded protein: CASSHAWGRSTDTQYF.

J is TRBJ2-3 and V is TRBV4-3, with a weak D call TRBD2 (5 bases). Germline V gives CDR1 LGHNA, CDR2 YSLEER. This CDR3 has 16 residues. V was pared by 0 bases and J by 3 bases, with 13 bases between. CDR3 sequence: CASSQDFLGATDTQYF. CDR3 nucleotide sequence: TGCGCCAGCAGCCAAGACTTCCTGGGAGCGACAGATACGCAGTATTTT.